Included here is one TCR beta chain sequence, with context. Its antigen remains unknown. This CDR3 comprises 15 residues. Germline lookup yields CDR1 LGHDT and CDR2 YNNKEL (reference sequence). V was clipped by 5 bases and J by 6 bases, with 17 bases between them. Profiling relied on immunoSEQ multiplex PCR, and the TCRdb table lists in-frame clones only, not all of them. The table includes about 190,000 clones, approximately 91% detected once. The data derive from a study of T cell responses to AZD1222 COVID-19 vaccine. Points from the study as a whole: Baseline testing showed seropositivity in only 6 or 7 AZD1222 recipients. Only after the peak T cell response were repertoires sampled.

The rearrangement joins TRBV3-1 (or the pseudogene TRBV3-2) to TRBJ2-1; D is unclear. The TCR comes from an adult in good health. Sequencing was performed on peripheral blood, taken on day 0 of AZD1222 vaccination. DNA of the CDR3: TGTGCCAGCAGCTCCGGGTTATTTAGCATCAATGAGCAGTTCTTC. Translating it yields CASSSGLFSINEQFF.